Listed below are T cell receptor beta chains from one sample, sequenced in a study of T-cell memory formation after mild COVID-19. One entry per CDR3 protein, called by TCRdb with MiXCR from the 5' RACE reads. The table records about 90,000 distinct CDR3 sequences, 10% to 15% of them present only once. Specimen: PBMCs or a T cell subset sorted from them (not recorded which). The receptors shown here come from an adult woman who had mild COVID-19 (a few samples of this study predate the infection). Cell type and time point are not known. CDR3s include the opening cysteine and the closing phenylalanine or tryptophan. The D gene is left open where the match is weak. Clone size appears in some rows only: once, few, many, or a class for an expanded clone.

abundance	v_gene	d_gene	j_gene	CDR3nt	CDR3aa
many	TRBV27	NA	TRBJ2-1	TGTGCCAGCAGTTTGACCTACGGGTACAATGAGCAGTTCTTC	CASSLTYGYNEQFF
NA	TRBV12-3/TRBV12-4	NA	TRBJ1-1	TGTGCCAGCAGTTTTGGGGGAGGGGGATGGACTGAAGCTTTCTTT	CASSFGGGGWTEAFF
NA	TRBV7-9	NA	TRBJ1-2	TGTGCCAGCAGCTTTACAGACTATGGCTACACCTTC	CASSFTDYGYTF
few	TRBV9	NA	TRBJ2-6	TGTGCCAGCAGCGTAGGGGTCTCTGGGGCCAACGTCCTGACTTTC	CASSVGVSGANVLTF
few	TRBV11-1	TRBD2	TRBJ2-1	TGTGCCAGCACCCCGCGGGCCCTAGCGGGAGTTGATGAGCAGTTCTTC	CASTPRALAGVDEQFF
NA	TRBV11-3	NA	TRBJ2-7	TGTGCCAGCAGCCCATACACTGGCGAGCGGAGCTACGAGCAGTACTTC	CASSPYTGERSYEQYF
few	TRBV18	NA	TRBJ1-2	TGTGCCAGCTCACCATGGGCAGGGGAGTACTATGGCTACACCTTC	CASSPWAGEYYGYTF
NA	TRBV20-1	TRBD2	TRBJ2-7	TGCTCGGGACTAGCGGGAGGAAACTCCTACGAGCAGTACTTC	CSGLAGGNSYEQYF
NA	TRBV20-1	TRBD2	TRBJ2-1	TGCAGTGCTAGACCCTACCCTAGCGGGAGTAAGGGTGAGCAGTTCTTC	CSARPYPSGSKGEQFF
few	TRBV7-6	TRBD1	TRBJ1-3	TGTGCCAGCGGAACAGGGGGCGCGACCTCTGGAAACACCATATATTTT	CASGTGGATSGNTIYF